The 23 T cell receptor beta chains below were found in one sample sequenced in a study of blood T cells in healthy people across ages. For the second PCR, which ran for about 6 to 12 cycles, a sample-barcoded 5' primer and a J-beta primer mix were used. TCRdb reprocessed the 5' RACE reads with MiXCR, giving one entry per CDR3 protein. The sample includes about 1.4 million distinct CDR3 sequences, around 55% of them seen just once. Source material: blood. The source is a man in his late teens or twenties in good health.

CDR3 bases: TGCGCCAGCAGGCCAGCCGCAGATACGCAGTATTTT. Its protein product is CASRPAADTQYF. This chain connects TRBV5-1 to TRBJ2-3; no definite D call. This CDR3 comprises 12 residues. Trimming took off 5 bases at V and 4 bases at J, with 8 bases between the two ends. CDR1 SGHRS and CDR2 YFSETQ come from the germline V gene.

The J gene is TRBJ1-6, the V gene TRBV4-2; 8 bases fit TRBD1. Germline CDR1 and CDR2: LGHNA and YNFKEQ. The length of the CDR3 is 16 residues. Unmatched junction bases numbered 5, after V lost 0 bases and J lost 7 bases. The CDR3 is CASSQDPGTGNSPLHF. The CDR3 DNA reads TGTGCCAGCAGCCAAGATCCCGGGACAGGCAATTCACCCCTCCACTTT.

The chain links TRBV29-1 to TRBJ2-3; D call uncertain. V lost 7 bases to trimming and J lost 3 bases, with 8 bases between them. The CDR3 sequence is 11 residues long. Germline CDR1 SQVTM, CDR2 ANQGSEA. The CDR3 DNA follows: TGCAGCGGACGACAAACAGATACGCAGTATTTT. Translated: CSGRQTDTQYF.

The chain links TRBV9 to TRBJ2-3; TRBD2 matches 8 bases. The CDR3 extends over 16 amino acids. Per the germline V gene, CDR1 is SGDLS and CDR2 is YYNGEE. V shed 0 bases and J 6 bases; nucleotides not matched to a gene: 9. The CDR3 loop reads CASSVEIAGSRDTQYF. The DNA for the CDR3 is TGTGCCAGCAGCGTAGAGATAGCGGGATCAAGGGATACGCAGTATTTT.

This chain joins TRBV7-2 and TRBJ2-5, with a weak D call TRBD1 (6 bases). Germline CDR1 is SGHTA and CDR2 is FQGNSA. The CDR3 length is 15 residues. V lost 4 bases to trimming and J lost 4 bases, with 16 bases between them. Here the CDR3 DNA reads TGTGCCAGCAGCTATTCAGGGGCTGATGGAGAGACCCAGTACTTC. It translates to CASSYSGADGETQYF.

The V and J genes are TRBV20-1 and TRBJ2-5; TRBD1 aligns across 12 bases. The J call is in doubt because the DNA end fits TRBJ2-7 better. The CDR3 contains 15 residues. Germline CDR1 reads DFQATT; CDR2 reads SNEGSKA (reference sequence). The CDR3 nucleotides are TGCAGTGCTAGCAGTCCCGGGACAGGGGGCCACGAGCAGTACTTC. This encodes CSASSPGTGGHEQYF.

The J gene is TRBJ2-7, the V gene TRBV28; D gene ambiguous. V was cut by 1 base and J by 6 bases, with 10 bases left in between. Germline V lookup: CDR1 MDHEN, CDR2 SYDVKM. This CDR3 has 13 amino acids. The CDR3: CASSLSAASEQYF. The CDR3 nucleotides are TGTGCCAGCAGTTTATCCGCGGCGAGCGAGCAGTACTTC.

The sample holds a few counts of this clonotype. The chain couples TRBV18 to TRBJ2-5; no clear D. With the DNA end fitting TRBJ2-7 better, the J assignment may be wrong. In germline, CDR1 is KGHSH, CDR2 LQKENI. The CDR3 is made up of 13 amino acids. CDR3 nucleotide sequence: TGTGCCAGCTCACCGGACCCTCTCTACGAGCAGTACTTC. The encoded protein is CASSPDPLYEQYF.

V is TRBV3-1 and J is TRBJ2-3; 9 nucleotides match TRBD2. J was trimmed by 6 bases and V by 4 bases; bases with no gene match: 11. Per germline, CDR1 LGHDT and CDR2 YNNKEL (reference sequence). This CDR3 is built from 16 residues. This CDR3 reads CASSPRLAAARDTQYF. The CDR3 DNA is TGTGCCAGCAGCCCGAGACTAGCGGCCGCTCGGGATACGCAGTATTTT.

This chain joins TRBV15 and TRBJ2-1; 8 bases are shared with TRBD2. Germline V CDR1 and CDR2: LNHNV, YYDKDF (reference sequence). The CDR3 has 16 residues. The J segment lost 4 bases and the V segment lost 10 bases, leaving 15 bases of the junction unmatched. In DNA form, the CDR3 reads TGTGCCAGCCAGCAGTGGTCCAGCGGGGGTTACAATGAGCAGTTCTTC. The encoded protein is CASQQWSSGGYNEQFF.

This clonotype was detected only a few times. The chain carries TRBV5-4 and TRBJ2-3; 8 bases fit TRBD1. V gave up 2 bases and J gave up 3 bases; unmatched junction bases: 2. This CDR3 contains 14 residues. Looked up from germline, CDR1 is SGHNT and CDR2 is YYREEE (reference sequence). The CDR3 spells CASSFDRGTDTQYF. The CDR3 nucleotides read TGTGCCAGCAGCTTTGACAGGGGAACAGATACGCAGTATTTT. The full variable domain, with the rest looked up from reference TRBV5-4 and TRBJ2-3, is ETGVTQSPTHLIKTRGQQVTLRCSSQSGHNTVSWYQQALGQGPQFIFQYYREEENGRGNFPPRFSGLQFPNYSSELNVNALELDDSALYLCASSFDRGTDTQYFGPGTRLTVL.

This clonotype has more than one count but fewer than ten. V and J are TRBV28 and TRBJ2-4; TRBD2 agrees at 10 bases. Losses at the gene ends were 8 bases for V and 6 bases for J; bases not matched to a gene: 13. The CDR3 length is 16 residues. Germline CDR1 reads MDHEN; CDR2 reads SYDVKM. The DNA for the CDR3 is TGTGCCAGCCACGGGGGCCTAGCGGGGGAGCTAAACATTCAGTACTTC. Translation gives CASHGGLAGELNIQYF.

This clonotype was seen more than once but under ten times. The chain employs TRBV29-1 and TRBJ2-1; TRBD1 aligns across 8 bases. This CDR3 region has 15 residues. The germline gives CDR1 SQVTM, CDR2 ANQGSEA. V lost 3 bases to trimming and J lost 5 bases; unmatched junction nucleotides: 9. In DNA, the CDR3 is TGCAGCGTTGATCGGGGGACAGGCTTAAACAATGAGCAGTTCTTC. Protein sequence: CSVDRGTGLNNEQFF.

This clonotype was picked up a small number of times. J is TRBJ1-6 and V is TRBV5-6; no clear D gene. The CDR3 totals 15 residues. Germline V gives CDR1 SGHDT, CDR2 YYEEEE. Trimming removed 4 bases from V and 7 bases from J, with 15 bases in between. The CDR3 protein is CASSPGPAANSPLHF. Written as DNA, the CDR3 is TGTGCCAGCAGCCCCGGGCCGGCGGCCAATTCACCCCTCCACTTT.

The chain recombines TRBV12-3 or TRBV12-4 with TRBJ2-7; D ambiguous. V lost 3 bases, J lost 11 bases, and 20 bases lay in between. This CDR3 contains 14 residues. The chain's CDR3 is CASSFGFTISRKYF. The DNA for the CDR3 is TGTGCCAGCAGTTTCGGCTTCACAATTTCTAGGAAGTACTTC.

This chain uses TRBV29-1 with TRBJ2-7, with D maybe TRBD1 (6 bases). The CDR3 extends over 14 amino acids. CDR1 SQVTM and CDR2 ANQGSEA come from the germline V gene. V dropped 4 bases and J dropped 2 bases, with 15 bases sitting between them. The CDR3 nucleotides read TGCAGCGTTGGAAACCCAGGGGCTCCCTACGAGCAGTACTTC. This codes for CSVGNPGAPYEQYF.

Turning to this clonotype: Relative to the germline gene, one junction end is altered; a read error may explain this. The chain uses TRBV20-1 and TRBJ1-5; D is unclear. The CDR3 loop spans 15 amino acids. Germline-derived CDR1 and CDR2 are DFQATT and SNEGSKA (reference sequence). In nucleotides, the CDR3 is TGCAGTGCTAGAGATCTGGATCAAATCGATCAGCCCCAGCAGTTT. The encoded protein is CSARDLDQIDQPQQF.

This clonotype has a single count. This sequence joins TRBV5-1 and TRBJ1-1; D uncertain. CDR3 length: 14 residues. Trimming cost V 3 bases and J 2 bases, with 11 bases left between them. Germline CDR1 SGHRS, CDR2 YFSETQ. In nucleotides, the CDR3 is TGCGCCAGCAGCTATGAGAGACTAAACACTGAAGCTTTCTTT. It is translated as CASSYERLNTEAFF. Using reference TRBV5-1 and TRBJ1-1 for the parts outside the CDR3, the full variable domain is KAGVTQTPRYLIKTRGQQVTLSCSPISGHRSVSWYQQTPGQGLQFLFEYFSETQRNKGNFPGRFSGRQFSNSRSEMNVSTLELGDSALYLCASSYERLNTEAFFGQGTRLTVV.

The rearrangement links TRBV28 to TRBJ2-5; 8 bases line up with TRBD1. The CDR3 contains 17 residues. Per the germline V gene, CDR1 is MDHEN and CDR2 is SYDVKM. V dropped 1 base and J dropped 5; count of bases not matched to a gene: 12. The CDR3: CASSLSRQGSDLETQYF. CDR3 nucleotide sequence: TGTGCCAGCAGTTTATCTCGACAGGGGAGTGATTTGGAGACCCAGTACTTC.

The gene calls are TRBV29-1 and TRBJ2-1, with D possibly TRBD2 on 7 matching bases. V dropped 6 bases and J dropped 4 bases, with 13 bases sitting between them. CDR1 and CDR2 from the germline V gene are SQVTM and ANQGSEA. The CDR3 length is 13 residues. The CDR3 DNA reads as TGCAGCGTAGTTGAGGGGGGGTACAATGAGCAGTTCTTC. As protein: CSVVEGGYNEQFF.

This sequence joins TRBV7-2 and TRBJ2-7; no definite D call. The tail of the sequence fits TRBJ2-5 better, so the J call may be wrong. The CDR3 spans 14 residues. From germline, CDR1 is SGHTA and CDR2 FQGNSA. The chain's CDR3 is CASSLVVVGETQYF. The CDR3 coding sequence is TGTGCCAGCAGCTTAGTGGTAGTGGGGGAGACCCAGTACTTC.

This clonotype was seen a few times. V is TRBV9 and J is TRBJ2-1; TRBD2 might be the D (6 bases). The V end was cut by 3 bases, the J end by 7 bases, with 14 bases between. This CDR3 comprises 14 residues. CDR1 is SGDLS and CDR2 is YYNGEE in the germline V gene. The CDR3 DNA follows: TGTGCCAGCAGCGCGGGACTGGTAATTAATGAGCAGTTCTTC. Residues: CASSAGLVINEQFF. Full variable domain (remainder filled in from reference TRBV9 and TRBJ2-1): DSGVTQTPKHLITATGQRVTLRCSPRSGDLSVYWYQQSLDQGLQFLIQYYNGEERAKGNILERFSAQQFPDLHSELNLSSLELGDSALYFCASSAGLVINEQFFGPGTRLTVL.

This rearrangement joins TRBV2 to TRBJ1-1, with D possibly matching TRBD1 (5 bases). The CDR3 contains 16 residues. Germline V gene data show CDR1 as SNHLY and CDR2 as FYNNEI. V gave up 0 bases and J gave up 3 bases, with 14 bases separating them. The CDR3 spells CASSEALGRGHTEAFF. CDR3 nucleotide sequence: TGTGCCAGCAGTGAAGCTCTAGGGCGGGGCCACACTGAAGCTTTCTTT.